Shown below are 26 T cell receptor beta chains from a single sample sequenced in a study of T cells in localized non-small cell lung cancer. Assay used: immunoSEQ multiplex PCR; TCRdb lists only in-frame clones, some missing. The sample contains over 30,000 clones, more than 75% of which appear only once. The source was peripheral blood, collected before any cancer treatment. The receptors were sampled from a male donor aged 60 or older with stage III lung adenocarcinoma.

The gene calls are TRBV7-9 and TRBJ1-1, with D possibly being TRBD1 (5 bases). With 0 bases removed from V and 3 bases from J, the gap between germline ends came to 11 bases. Germline V gene sequence: CDR1 SEHNR, CDR2 FQNEAQ (reference sequence). The CDR3 is 15 amino acids. The CDR3 region has the DNA TGTGCCAGCAGCTTAGCTGCAGGGCGGTACACTGAAGCTTTCTTT. This encodes CASSLAAGRYTEAFF.

V gene TRBV2 combines with J gene TRBJ2-2; D is perhaps TRBD1 (6 bases). The V end lost 6 bases, the J end lost 5 bases, and 16 bases lay between the germline ends. The germline V gene has CDR1 SNHLY and CDR2 FYNNEI. The CDR3 spans 15 residues. CDR3 loop: CASREQGVRTGELFF. The CDR3 coding sequence is TGTGCCAGCAGGGAACAGGGCGTTAGGACCGGGGAGCTGTTTTTT.

CDR3 in amino acids: CASSRRQSYNEQFF. The CDR3 nucleotides are TGTGCCAGCAGCCGAAGACAGTCCTACAATGAGCAGTTCTTC. The chain couples TRBV11-2 to TRBJ2-1; D is perhaps TRBD1 (5 bases). V was pared by 5 bases and J by 1 base, with 9 bases between. The CDR3 totals 14 residues. The germline V gene encodes CDR1 SGHAT and CDR2 FQNNGV.

V is TRBV29-1 and J is TRBJ1-2, with D possibly TRBD1 on 5 matching bases. The germline CDR1 and CDR2 sequences are SQVTM and ANQGSEA. V shed 6 bases and J shed 4 bases, with 6 bases lying between them. The length of the CDR3 is 10 residues. The CDR3 sequence: CSVDSYGYTF. The CDR3, as DNA: TGCAGCGTCGACAGCTATGGCTACACCTTC.

The gene calls are TRBV4-1 and TRBJ2-7, with D maybe TRBD2 (5 bases). This CDR3 region has 16 residues. Germline CDR1 reads MGHRA; CDR2 reads YSYEKL. V was cut by 3 bases and J by 3 bases, with 18 bases left in between. CDR3 DNA: TGCGCCAGCAGCCAGGCGACATCCGGGAAGGTCTACGAGCAGTACTTC. Its translation is CASSQATSGKVYEQYF.

The chain has TRBV2 and TRBJ2-1; possibly TRBD2 for D (6 bases). This CDR3 contains 13 residues. The germline gives CDR1 SNHLY, CDR2 FYNNEI. V was trimmed by 4 bases and J by 4 bases, leaving 8 bases between them. CDR3 nucleotides: TGTGCCAGCAGTGGGGGGGATTACAATGAGCAGTTCTTC. This gives the protein CASSGGDYNEQFF. The whole variable domain, filled in from reference TRBV2 and TRBJ2-1, reads EPEVTQTPSHQVTQMGQEVILRCVPISNHLYFYWYRQILGQKVEFLVSFYNNEISEKSEIFDDQFSVERPDGSNFTLKIRSTKLEDSAMYFCASSGGDYNEQFFGPGTRLTVL.

This sequence joins TRBV4-2 and TRBJ1-5, with D possibly TRBD1 on 5 matching bases. The CDR3 sequence is 14 residues long. V was clipped by 5 bases and J by 6 bases, with 14 bases between them. The germline gives CDR1 LGHNA, CDR2 YNFKEQ. The CDR3 sequence is CASSDGREGQPQHF. The CDR3 DNA reads TGTGCCAGCAGCGACGGCAGGGAAGGTCAGCCCCAGCATTTT.

The gene calls are TRBV11-2 and TRBJ1-2; TRBD1 is a possible D gene (5 bases). The length of the CDR3 is 12 residues. V lost 1 base, J lost 5 bases, and 5 bases lay in between. CDR1 and CDR2 (germline): SGHAT, FQNNGV. CDR3 DNA sequence: TGTGCCAGCAGCTTAGGGGGGTATGGCTACACCTTC. Protein: CASSLGGYGYTF.

V and J are TRBV27 and TRBJ1-4, with unresolved D. V lost 6 bases and J 1 base, leaving 3 bases between the germline ends. The CDR3 covers 12 residues. Germline V gene sequence: CDR1 MNHEY, CDR2 SMNVEV (reference sequence). CDR3 sequence (DNA): TGTGCCAGCAGGAGAACTAATGAAAAACTGTTTTTT. Translating gives CASRRTNEKLFF.

J is TRBJ1-3 and V is TRBV27; 7 bases align to TRBD1. The J segment lost 0 bases and the V segment lost 6 bases, leaving 14 bases of the junction unmatched. The V gene's germline CDR1 is MNHEY and CDR2 SMNVEV (reference sequence). CDR3 length equals 18 residues. This CDR3 is CASSFSTNRGFSGNTIYF. The CDR3, as DNA: TGTGCCAGCAGCTTTTCCACGAACAGGGGCTTCTCTGGAAACACCATATATTTT.

The sample holds one count of this clone. J is TRBJ1-5 and V is TRBV4-1; D gene unclear. Germline CDR1 reads MGHRA; CDR2 reads YSYEKL. Trimming took 0 bases from V and 11 from J, leaving 11 bases between them. CDR3 length: 13 amino acids. The CDR3: CASSQDPRTAQHF. Written as DNA, the CDR3 is TGCGCCAGCAGCCAAGATCCCCGCACGGCCCAGCATTTT.

The sample holds one count of this clone. This rearrangement joins TRBV5-5 to TRBJ2-1; D possibly uses TRBD1 or TRBD2 (5 bases each). The CDR3 is 15 residues long. Deletions cut 3 bases from V and 5 bases from J, with 15 bases between. CDR1 SGHKS and CDR2 YYEKEE come from the germline V gene (reference sequence). The CDR3 loop is CASSWGTVLNNEQFF. The CDR3 nucleotides are TGTGCCAGCAGCTGGGGGACCGTTCTTAACAATGAGCAGTTCTTC. Full variable domain (remainder filled in from reference TRBV5-5 and TRBJ2-1): DAGVTQSPTHLIKTRGQQVTLRCSPISGHKSVSWYQQVLGQGPQFIFQYYEKEERGRGNFPDRFSARQFPNYSSELNVNALLLGDSALYLCASSWGTVLNNEQFFGPGTRLTVL.

The chain has TRBV9 and TRBJ2-2; 10 bases are shared with TRBD2. The CDR3 runs 16 residues. The germline V gene encodes CDR1 SGDLS and CDR2 YYNGEE. The J segment lost 1 base and the V segment lost 3 bases, leaving 3 bases of the junction unmatched. This chain's CDR3 is CASSAGLAVNTGELFF. CDR3 bases: TGTGCCAGCAGCGCCGGACTAGCGGTGAACACCGGGGAGCTGTTTTTT.

The V gene is TRBV19, the J gene TRBJ2-7; unclear D gene. Germline CDR1 is LNHDA and CDR2 is SQIVND (reference sequence). CDR3 length equals 14 residues. Trimming stripped 7 bases from V and 2 bases from J, with 15 bases between. This CDR3 is CASNPRVGTYEQYF. For the CDR3, the DNA is TGTGCCAGTAACCCCCGGGTAGGGACCTACGAGCAGTACTTC.

The rearrangement links TRBV2 to TRBJ1-2; D is undetermined. The length of the CDR3 is 13 residues. Trimming took 4 bases from V and 0 from J, leaving 6 bases between them. Germline CDR1 SNHLY, CDR2 FYNNEI. Here the CDR3 reads CASSVGTNYGYTF. CDR3 DNA sequence: TGTGCCAGCAGTGTGGGTACTAACTATGGCTACACCTTC.

A single count supports this clone. This rearrangement joins TRBV6-5 to TRBJ2-7; 8 nucleotides match TRBD2. Trimming took 5 bases from V and 2 from J; bases not matched to a gene: 8. Germline values: CDR1 MNHEY, CDR2 SVGAGI. CDR3 size: 15 residues. CDR3 region: CASSTTSGGPYEQYF. The CDR3 region has the DNA TGTGCCAGCAGTACCACTAGCGGCGGCCCCTACGAGCAGTACTTC.

The chain has TRBV5-8 and TRBJ1-5, with D perhaps matching TRBD1 (5 bases). Trimming removed 5 bases at V and 1 base at J, with 10 bases between. Germline CDR1 SGHTS, CDR2 YDEGEE. The CDR3 length is 14 residues. CDR3 bases: TGTGCCAGCAGACTGGGACCGAGCAATCAGCCCCAGCATTTT. Translation gives CASRLGPSNQPQHF.

About this clone: This sample includes further DNA sequences coding for the same CDR3. CDR3 residues: CASSPSLAGLETQYF. The CDR3 DNA is TGCGCCAGCAGCCCCTCCTTGGCAGGCCTAGAGACCCAGTACTTC. The rearrangement uses TRBV4-1 and TRBJ2-5, with D uncertain. Per the germline V gene, CDR1 is MGHRA and CDR2 is YSYEKL. This CDR3 is built from 15 residues. V lost 4 bases to trimming and J lost 4 bases, with 16 bases between them.

The chain has TRBV7-9 and TRBJ1-2, with D unclear. V dropped 1 base and J dropped 4 bases, with 10 bases sitting between them. In germline, CDR1 is SEHNR, CDR2 FQNEAQ (reference sequence). CDR3 length equals 14 residues. The CDR3 region is CASSLEGRFYGYTF. The CDR3 coding sequence is TGTGCCAGCAGCTTAGAGGGCCGCTTCTATGGCTACACCTTC.

The genes are TRBV7-8 and TRBJ1-3; no clear D gene. The CDR3 consists of 12 residues. CDR1 is SGHVS, CDR2 FQNEAQ, per germline. V lost 2 bases, J lost 5 bases, and 4 bases lay in between. CDR3 sequence (DNA): TGTGCCAGCAGCTTATCCCGAAACACCATATATTTT. Amino acid sequence: CASSLSRNTIYF.

This clone was seen just once. The V gene is TRBV5-6, the J gene TRBJ2-7, with D unclear. From germline, CDR1 is SGHDT and CDR2 YYEEEE. The CDR3 has 12 residues. Trimming cost V 0 bases and J 2 bases, with 3 bases left between them. CDR3 sequence: CASSLVPYEQYF. The CDR3 DNA follows: TGTGCCAGCAGCTTGGTCCCCTACGAGCAGTACTTC.

CDR3 residues: CATSRIVSGANVLTF. In nucleotides, the CDR3 is TGTGCCACCAGCAGAATAGTCTCTGGGGCCAACGTCCTGACTTTC. V usage is TRBV15 and J usage is TRBJ2-6; D gene uncertain. The V end was cut by 2 bases, the J end by 0 bases, with 5 bases between. The CDR3 is made up of 15 amino acids. Looked up from germline, CDR1 is LNHNV and CDR2 is YYDKDF (reference sequence).

The V gene is TRBV19, the J gene TRBJ1-4; D unresolved. Between the trimmed V and J ends, which lost 5 bases and 0 bases, there was a span of 10 bases. In germline, CDR1 is LNHDA, CDR2 SQIVND (reference sequence). This CDR3 comprises 15 residues. CDR3 sequence (DNA): TGTGCCAGTAGTCCACCATATGCAACTAATGAAAAACTGTTTTTT. This encodes CASSPPYATNEKLFF.

V and J are TRBV15 and TRBJ2-3; D is undetermined. Trimming took 4 bases from V and 2 from J, leaving 4 bases between them. Germline CDR1 LNHNV, CDR2 YYDKDF (reference sequence). The CDR3 has 12 residues. The chain's CDR3 is CATSKNTDTQYF. CDR3 nucleotide sequence: TGTGCCACCAGCAAGAACACAGATACGCAGTATTTT.

V usage is TRBV11-2 and J usage is TRBJ2-5; D remains ambiguous. The germline CDR1 and CDR2 sequences are SGHAT and FQNNGV. The CDR3 has 16 amino acids. V was trimmed by 7 bases and J by 1 base, leaving 19 bases between them. CDR3 nucleotide sequence: TGTGCCAGCACTCTAGGGATGCCCACCCCCCAAGAGACCCAGTACTTC. Its protein product is CASTLGMPTPQETQYF.

The chain has TRBV6-5 and TRBJ2-7; D is possibly TRBD2 (7 bases). CDR3 size: 13 residues. Germline assignment: CDR1 MNHEY and CDR2 SVGAGI. Trimming removed 9 bases from V and 2 bases from J, with 14 bases in between. The CDR3 DNA reads TGTGCCAGTGGGGACGGGGGGCCCTACGAGCAGTACTTC. Translating gives CASGDGGPYEQYF.